What follows is one T cell receptor beta chain and its context. Its recognized antigen is unknown. Base qualities are not recorded, but no much larger clone differs from it by a single base. This record belongs to a study of blood T cell repertoires in COVID-19 (dated by TCRdb to about 2020). Context from the whole study: The collaborator samples originated in the United States, Italy and Spain and spanned the acute and convalescent phases of COVID-19. The prospective study material was composed of cDNA or gDNA derived from T cells, B-cell-depleted T cells, or PBMCs. The dataset comprised deeply sampled blood TCRbeta repertoires from subjects exposed to, actively infected with, or recovered from COVID-19. The repertoires were released in a freely available public database intended as a resource for research on the immune response to SARS-CoV-2. Samples were obtained from the ongoing ImmuneRACE study (first 160 participants) and from about 1,300 subjects provided by 6 global collaborators. Nearly every sample came with metadata listing a de-identified subject ID, COVID-19 status, age in years and sex. HLA class I and class II types, where available, came from metadata supplied by the sample provider rather than from assay-based typing.

What the authors observed across the whole study: Clinical and demographic metadata were provided uncurated, with the amount varying by source and participant.

In the prospective study, participants were about 18 to 95 years old, resided in around 25 geographic areas of the United States, and were enrolled through a virtual design. Cohort assignment in the prospective study relied on participant-reported clinical history from a screening survey and a study questionnaire. Exposed participants were defined as having been in contact with someone with a PCR-confirmed or clinician-diagnosed COVID-19 case within 2 weeks of study entry. Each participant in the prospective study had whole blood, serum and a nasopharyngeal or oropharyngeal swab collected by mobile phlebotomists. Participants in the prospective study had the option to provide additional blood draws and questionnaires over an approximately 2-month period. Before DNA extraction, blood samples from the prospective study were shipped at room temperature or frozen. The immunoSEQ Assay, a bias-controlled multiplex PCR, was used to amplify TCRbeta CDR3 regions from genomic DNA. On the study's bioinformatics: The number of nucleated cells in each sample was estimated by amplification of reference gene primers within the assay. To quantify the absolute abundance of each unique TCRbeta CDR3 rearrangement, sequence reads were collapsed and filtered. Productive Simpson clonality was computed per sample as the square root of Simpson's diversity index over productive rearrangements. Imported from immuneACCESS, the table was reduced by TCRdb to in-frame sequences with V and J called. These copies leave out some clones; in studies compared against another copy, an unresolved V gene accounts for under half, and the cause of the remainder is not known. The D gene and trimming were derived from the DNA, and the V and J assignments and clone size from that table. The sample table shows approximately 300,000 clones, and 85% to 95% are seen once. Around 4.2% of the sample is held by the ten biggest clonotypes.

The CDR3 spans 16 residues, from the cysteine through the phenylalanine. Only CDR3 DNA remains: 48 bases, in frame from the first base. The germline V gene (reference sequence) gives CDR1 as SEHNR and CDR2 as FQNEAQ. V is shortened by 2 bases, J by 3 bases, and the region joining them spans 16 bases. This TCR derives from a woman aged 30 to 39 who had been exposed to COVID-19. The sequencing input was PBMCs or T cells enriched from blood (not recorded which). This sequence uses TRBV7-9 and TRBJ2-5; TRBD1 might be the D gene, on 6 matching bases. The DNA is as follows: TGTGCCAGCAGCTTAATTACAGGGAGACCGGAAGAGACCCAGTACTTC. This gives the protein CASSLITGRPEETQYF.